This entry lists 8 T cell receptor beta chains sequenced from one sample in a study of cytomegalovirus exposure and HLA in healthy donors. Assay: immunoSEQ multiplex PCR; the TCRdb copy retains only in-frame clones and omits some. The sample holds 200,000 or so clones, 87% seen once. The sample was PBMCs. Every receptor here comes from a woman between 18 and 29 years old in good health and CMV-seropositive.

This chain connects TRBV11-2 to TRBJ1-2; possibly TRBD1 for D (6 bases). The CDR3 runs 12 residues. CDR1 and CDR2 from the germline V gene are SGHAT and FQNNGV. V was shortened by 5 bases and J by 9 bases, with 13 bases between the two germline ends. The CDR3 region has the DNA TGTGCCAGCAGCCAAGACAGGATTCGCTACACCTTC. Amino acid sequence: CASSQDRIRYTF. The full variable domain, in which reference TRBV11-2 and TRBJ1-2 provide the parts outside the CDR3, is EAGVAQSPRYKIIEKRQSVAFWCNPISGHATLYWYQQILGQGPKLLIQFQNNGVVDDSQLPKDRFSAERLKGVDSTLKIQPAKLEDSAVYLCASSQDRIRYTFGSGTRLTVV.

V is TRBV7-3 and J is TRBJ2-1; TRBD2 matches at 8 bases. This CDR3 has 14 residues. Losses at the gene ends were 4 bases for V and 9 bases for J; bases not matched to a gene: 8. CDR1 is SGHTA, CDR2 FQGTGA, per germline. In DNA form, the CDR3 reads TGTGCCAGCAGCTCTAGCGGGCTAGCCAGTGAGCAGTTCTTC. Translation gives CASSSSGLASEQFF.

CDR3 sequence: CAIKKQNSGNTIYF. The CDR3 bases are TGTGCCATCAAAAAGCAAAACTCTGGAAACACCATATATTTT. This chain joins TRBV10-3 and TRBJ1-3; D call uncertain. V lost 7 bases and J lost 0, with 10 bases in between. The CDR3 runs 14 residues. CDR1 and CDR2 from the germline V gene are ENHRY and SYGVKD.

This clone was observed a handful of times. The CDR3 sequence: CARDRGDEQYF. In DNA, the CDR3 is TGTGCCAGAGACAGGGGGGACGAGCAGTACTTC. The chain employs TRBV6-1 and TRBJ2-7, with 9 bases identical to TRBD1. The CDR3 totals 11 residues. With 9 bases clipped from V and 5 bases from J, the junction kept 2 bases outside the gene matches. Germline V gene lookup returns CDR1 MNHNS and CDR2 SASEGT.

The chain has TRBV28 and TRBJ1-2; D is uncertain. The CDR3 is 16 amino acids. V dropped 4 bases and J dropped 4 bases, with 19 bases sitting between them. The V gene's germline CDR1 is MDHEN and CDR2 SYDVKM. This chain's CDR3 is CASSSPSSDGVYGYTF. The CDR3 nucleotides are TGTGCCAGCAGTTCTCCCTCTTCAGACGGGGTCTATGGCTACACCTTC.

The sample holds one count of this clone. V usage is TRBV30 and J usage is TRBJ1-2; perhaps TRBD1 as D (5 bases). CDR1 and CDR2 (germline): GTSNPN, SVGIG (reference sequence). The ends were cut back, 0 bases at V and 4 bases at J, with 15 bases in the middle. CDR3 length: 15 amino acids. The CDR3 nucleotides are TGTGCCTGGAGTGTACCGTGGGGCGTGGGCTATGGCTACACCTTC. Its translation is CAWSVPWGVGYGYTF.

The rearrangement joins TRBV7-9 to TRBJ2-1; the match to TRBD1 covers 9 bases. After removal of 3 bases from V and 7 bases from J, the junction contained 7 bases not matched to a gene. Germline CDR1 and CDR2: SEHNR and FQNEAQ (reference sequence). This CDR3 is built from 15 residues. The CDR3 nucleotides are TGTGCCAGCAGCTTCTTACAGGGGGCCCGTAATGAGCAGTTCTTC. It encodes CASSFLQGARNEQFF. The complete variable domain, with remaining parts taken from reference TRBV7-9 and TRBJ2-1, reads DTGVSQNPRHKITKRGQNVTFRCDPISEHNRLYWYRQTLGQGPEFLTYFQNEAQLEKSRLLSDRFSAERPKGSFSTLEIQRTEQGDSAMYLCASSFLQGARNEQFFGPGTRLTVL.

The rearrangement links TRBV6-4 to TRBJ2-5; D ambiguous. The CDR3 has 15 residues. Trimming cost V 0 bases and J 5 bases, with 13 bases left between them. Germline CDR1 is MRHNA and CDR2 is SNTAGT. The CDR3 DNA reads TGTGCCAGCAGTGACTCGGCCACGCCGAGGGAGACCCAGTACTTC. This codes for CASSDSATPRETQYF.